The TCR beta chain described here comes from a study of beta chain features in type 1 diabetes. Study-wide points: In every one of the four CD4+ subsets, TCRB CDR3s were moderately but significantly shorter in Type 1 diabetes patients.

The sequenced template was cDNA made from the entire isolated RNA. TCRdb's copy holds only in-frame clones and misses some; the assay was immunoSEQ multiplex PCR. Of more than 550,000 clones in the sample, over 13% were seen once. There are 13 residues in the CDR3. Trimming stripped 3 bases from V and 0 bases from J, with 6 bases between. Germline V lookup: CDR1 SEHNR, CDR2 FQNEAQ (reference sequence). A word on this clone: Antigen unknown. The sample has other DNA sequences that encode this CDR3 too.

This sequence originates from a man between 18 and 29 years old with type 1 diabetes. Sequenced material: naive CD4+ T cells from blood. V and J are TRBV7-9 and TRBJ2-7; D unresolved. The CDR3 DNA reads TGTGCCAGCAGCTTGGATAGCTCCTACGAGCAGTACTTC. Amino acid sequence: CASSLDSSYEQYF.